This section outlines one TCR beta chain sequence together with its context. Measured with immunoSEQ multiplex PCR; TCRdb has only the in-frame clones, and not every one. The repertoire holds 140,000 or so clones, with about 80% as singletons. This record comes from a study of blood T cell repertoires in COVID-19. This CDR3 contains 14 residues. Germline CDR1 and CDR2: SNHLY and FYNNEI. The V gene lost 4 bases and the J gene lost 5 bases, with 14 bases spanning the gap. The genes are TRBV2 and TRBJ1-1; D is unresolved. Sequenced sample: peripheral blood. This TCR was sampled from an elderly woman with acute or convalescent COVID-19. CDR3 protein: CASSVSRGGTEAFF. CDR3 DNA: TGTGCCAGCAGTGTCTCCCGGGGAGGGACTGAAGCTTTCTTT.